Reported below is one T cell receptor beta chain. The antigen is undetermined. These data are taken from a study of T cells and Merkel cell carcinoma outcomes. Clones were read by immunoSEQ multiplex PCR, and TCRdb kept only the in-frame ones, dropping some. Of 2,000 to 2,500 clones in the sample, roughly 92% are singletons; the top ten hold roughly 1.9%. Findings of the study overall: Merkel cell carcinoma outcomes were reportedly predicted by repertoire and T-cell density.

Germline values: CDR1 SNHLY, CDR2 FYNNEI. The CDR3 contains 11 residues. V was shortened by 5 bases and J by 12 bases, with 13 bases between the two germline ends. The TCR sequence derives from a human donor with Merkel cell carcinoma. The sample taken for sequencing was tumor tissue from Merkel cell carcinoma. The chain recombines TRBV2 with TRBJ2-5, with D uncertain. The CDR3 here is CASSTRIIEYF. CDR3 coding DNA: TGTGCCAGCAGTACCCGAATTATTGAGTACTTC.